The TCR beta chain described here comes from a study of identifying expanded T cells in peripheral blood. Notes on the study in general: About 1.2 clones differed between technical replicates, versus roughly 17 and 20 over time.

In the case of this clone: Its antigen remains unknown.

No infections or other immune events were documented during collection. Assay: immunoSEQ multiplex PCR; the TCRdb copy retains only in-frame clones and omits some. This repertoire shows 90,000 or so clones, approximately 86% found once; its top ten account for around 6%. This TCR was recovered from a person between 18 and 69 years old in good health. Specimen: blood.

In nucleotides, the CDR3 is TGTGCCAGCAGTGAAGGGTGGATGGCAGGCTTCGAAGCTTTCTTT. Its translation: CASSEGWMAGFEAFF. The chain has TRBV6-1 and TRBJ1-1; D gene uncertain. The CDR3 consists of 15 residues. V dropped 1 base and J dropped 8 bases, with 17 bases sitting between them. Germline V CDR1 and CDR2: MNHNS, SASEGT.